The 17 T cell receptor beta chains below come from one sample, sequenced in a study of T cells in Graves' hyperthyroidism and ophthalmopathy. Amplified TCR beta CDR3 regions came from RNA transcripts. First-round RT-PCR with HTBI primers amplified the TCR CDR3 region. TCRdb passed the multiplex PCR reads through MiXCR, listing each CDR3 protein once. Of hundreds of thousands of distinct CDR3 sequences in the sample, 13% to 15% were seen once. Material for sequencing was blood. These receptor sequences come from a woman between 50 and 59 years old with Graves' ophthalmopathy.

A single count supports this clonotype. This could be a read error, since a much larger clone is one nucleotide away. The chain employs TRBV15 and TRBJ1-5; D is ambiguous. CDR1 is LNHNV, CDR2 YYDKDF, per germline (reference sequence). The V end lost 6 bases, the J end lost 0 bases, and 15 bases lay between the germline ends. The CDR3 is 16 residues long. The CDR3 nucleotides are TGTGCCACCAGTGGTCAAGGGAACTATAGCAATCAGCCCCAGCATTTT. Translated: CATSGQGNYSNQPQHF.

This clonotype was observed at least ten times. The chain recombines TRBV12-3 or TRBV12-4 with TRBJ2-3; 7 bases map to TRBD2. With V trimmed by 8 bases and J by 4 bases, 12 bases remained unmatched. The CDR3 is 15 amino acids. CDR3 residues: CASSPWRGIPDTQYF. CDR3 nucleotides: TGTGCCAGCTCCCCTTGGCGGGGGATCCCAGATACGCAGTATTTT.

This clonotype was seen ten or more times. CDR3 coding DNA: TGTGCCAGCAGCTGGAGAACTGGGGATGAGCAGTTCTTC. Amino acids: CASSWRTGDEQFF. This chain connects TRBV11-3 to TRBJ2-1; D unresolved. Looked up from germline, CDR1 is SGHNT and CDR2 is YENEEA. There are 13 residues in the CDR3. V lost 4 bases to trimming and J lost 8 bases, with 12 bases between them. The complete variable domain, with remaining parts taken from reference TRBV11-3 and TRBJ2-1, reads EAGVVQSPRYKIIEKKQPVAFWCNPISGHNTLYWYLQNLGQGPELLIRYENEEAVDDSQLPKDRFSAERLKGVDSTLKIQPAELGDSAVYLCASSWRTGDEQFFGPGTRLTVL.

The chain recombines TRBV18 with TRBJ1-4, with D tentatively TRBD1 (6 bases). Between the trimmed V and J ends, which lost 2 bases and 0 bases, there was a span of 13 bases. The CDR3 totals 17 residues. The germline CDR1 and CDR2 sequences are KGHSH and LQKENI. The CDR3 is CASSPRSGAATNEKLFF. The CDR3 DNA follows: TGTGCCAGCTCACCAAGGTCAGGGGCCGCAACTAATGAAAAACTGTTTTTT.

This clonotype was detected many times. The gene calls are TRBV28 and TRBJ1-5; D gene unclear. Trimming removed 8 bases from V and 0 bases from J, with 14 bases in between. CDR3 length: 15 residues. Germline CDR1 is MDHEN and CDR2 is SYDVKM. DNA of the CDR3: TGTGCCAGCTTGGTGGGCGGACTTAGCAATCAGCCCCAGCATTTT. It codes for CASLVGGLSNQPQHF.

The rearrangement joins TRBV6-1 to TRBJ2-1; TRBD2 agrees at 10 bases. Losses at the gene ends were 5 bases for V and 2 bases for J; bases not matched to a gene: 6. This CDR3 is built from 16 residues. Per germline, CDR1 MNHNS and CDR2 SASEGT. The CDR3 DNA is TGTGCCAGCAGTACATTAGCGGGAGGCCCCTACAATGAGCAGTTCTTC. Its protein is CASSTLAGGPYNEQFF.

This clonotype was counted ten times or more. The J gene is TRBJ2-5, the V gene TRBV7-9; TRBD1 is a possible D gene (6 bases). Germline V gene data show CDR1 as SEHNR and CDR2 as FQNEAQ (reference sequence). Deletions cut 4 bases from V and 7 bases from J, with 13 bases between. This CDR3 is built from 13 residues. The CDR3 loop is CASSSTGFGTQYF. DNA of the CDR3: TGTGCCAGCAGCTCTACAGGGTTCGGGACCCAGTACTTC.

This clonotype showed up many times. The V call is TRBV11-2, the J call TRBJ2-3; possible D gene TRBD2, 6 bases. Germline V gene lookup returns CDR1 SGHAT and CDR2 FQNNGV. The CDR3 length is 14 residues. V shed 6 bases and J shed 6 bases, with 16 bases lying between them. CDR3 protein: CASSNPGGSDTQYF. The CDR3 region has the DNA TGTGCCAGCAGTAACCCTGGGGGGTCGGATACGCAGTATTTT.

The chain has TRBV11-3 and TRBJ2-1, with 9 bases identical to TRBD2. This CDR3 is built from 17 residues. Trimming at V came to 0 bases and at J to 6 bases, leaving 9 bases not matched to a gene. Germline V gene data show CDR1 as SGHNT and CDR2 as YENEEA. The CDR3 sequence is CASSLDRGRREGNEQFF. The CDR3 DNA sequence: TGTGCCAGCAGCTTAGATAGAGGGAGGCGGGAGGGCAATGAGCAGTTCTTC.

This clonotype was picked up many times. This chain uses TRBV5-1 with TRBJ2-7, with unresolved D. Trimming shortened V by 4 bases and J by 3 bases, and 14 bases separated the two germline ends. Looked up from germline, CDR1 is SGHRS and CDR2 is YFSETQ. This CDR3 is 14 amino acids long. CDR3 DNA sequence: TGCGCCAGCAGCCTCATGGCCGTCTACTACGAGCAGTACTTC. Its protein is CASSLMAVYYEQYF.

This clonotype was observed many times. CDR3 protein: CASTSGTGVYEQYF. The CDR3 DNA reads as TGTGCCAGCACCAGCGGGACAGGGGTATACGAGCAGTACTTC. This rearrangement joins TRBV27 to TRBJ2-7; 10 positions agree with TRBD1. Germline V gene data show CDR1 as MNHEY and CDR2 as SMNVEV (reference sequence). CDR3 length: 14 amino acids. J gave up 4 bases and V 7 bases, and 7 bases lay outside the gene matches.

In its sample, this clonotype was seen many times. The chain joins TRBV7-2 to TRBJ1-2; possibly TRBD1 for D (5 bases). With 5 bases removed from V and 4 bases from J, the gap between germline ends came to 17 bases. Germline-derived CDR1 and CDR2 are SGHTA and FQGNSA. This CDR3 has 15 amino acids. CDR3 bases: TGTGCCAGCAGCCCAGAGGGCAGGGTCGGCTATGGCTACACCTTC. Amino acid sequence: CASSPEGRVGYGYTF.

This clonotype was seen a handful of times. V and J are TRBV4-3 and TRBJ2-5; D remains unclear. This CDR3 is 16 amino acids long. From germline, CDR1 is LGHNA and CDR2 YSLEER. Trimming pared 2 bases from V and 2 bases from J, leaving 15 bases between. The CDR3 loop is CASSQSWSGEQETQYF. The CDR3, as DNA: TGCGCCAGCAGCCAATCTTGGTCCGGAGAGCAAGAGACCCAGTACTTC.

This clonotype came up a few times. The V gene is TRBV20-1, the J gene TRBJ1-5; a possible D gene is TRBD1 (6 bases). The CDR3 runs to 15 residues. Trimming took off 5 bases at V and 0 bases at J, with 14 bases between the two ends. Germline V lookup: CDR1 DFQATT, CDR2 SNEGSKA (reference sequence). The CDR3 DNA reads TGCAGTGCTGATGGGACACTCTATAGCAATCAGCCCCAGCATTTT. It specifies CSADGTLYSNQPQHF.

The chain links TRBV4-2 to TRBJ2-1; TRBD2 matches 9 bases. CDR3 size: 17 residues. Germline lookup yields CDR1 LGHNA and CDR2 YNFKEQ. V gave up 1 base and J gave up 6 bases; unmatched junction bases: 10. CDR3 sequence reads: CASSQVLAGSRGNEQFF. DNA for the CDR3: TGTGCCAGCAGCCAAGTTCTAGCGGGATCGAGGGGCAATGAGCAGTTCTTC.

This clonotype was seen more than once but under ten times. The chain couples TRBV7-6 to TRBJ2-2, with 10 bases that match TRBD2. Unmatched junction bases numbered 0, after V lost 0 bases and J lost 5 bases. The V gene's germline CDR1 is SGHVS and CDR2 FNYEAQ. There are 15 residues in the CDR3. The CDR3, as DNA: TGTGCCAGCAGCTTAGCGACTAGCGGGACCGGGGAGCTGTTTTTT. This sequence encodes CASSLATSGTGELFF.

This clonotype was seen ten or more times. CDR3 in DNA: TGTGCCAGCAGTGTGTCTAGCGGGATCAGCTCCTACGAGCAGTACTTC. Its protein product is CASSVSSGISSYEQYF. The J gene is TRBJ2-7, the V gene TRBV2; 9 bases agree with TRBD2. This CDR3 region has 16 residues. Germline V gene data show CDR1 as SNHLY and CDR2 as FYNNEI. V was pared by 4 bases and J by 0 bases, with 7 bases of the junction left unmatched.